This passage covers 23 T cell receptor beta chains from one sample sequenced in a study of T cells in Graves' hyperthyroidism and ophthalmopathy. Using RNA transcripts as the source, TCR beta CDR3 regions were amplified. HTBI primers were used for first-round RT-PCR of the TCR CDR3. TCRdb passed the multiplex PCR reads through MiXCR, listing each CDR3 protein once. The sample yields a few hundred thousand distinct CDR3 sequences, about an eighth seen once. Sequenced input: blood. These receptors came from a woman between 40 and 55 years old with Graves' ophthalmopathy.

This clonotype appeared many times. The V call is TRBV3-1, the J call TRBJ2-3; unclear D gene. Germline V gives CDR1 LGHDT, CDR2 YNNKEL (reference sequence). Trimming pared 0 bases from V and 7 bases from J, leaving 11 bases between. The CDR3 has 14 residues. For the CDR3, the DNA is TGTGCCAGCAGCCAAGATACCTTGGCGTATACGCAGTATTTT. Its protein product is CASSQDTLAYTQYF.

Comment on this clonotype: Possible read error: a much larger clone is one base away. This chain uses TRBV7-8 with TRBJ2-7; D tentatively reads TRBD1 or TRBD2 (6 bases each). The CDR3 contains 14 residues. The germline V gene has CDR1 SGHVS and CDR2 FQNEAQ. The CDR3 DNA follows: TGTGCCAGCACCACACTTTGGGGGGCCTACGAGCGGTACTTC. It yields the protein CASTTLWGAYERYF.

This clonotype occurred a few times. This rearrangement joins TRBV5-8 to TRBJ1-2, with 7 bases fitting TRBD1. The V gene's germline CDR1 is SGHTS and CDR2 YDEGEE. V lost 1 base, J lost 2 bases, and 5 bases stayed unmatched. This CDR3 comprises 15 residues. Here the CDR3 reads CASSLRDSTNYGYTF. The CDR3, as DNA: TGTGCCAGCAGCTTGCGGGACAGCACGAACTATGGCTACACCTTC.

This clonotype occurred many times. The CDR3 DNA reads TGTGCCAGCTGTTCCGGGACAGGGGTCCTTAACACTGAAGCTTTCTTT. Translation gives CASCSGTGVLNTEAFF. This rearrangement joins TRBV2 to TRBJ1-1; 10 bases fit TRBD1. This CDR3 has 16 residues. Germline V gene lookup returns CDR1 SNHLY and CDR2 FYNNEI. After removal of 8 bases from V and 2 bases from J, the junction contained 11 bases not matched to a gene.

This clonotype appeared many times. V usage is TRBV2 and J usage is TRBJ1-4, with 7 bases that match TRBD1. The CDR3 sequence is 14 residues long. Unmatched junction bases numbered 8, after V lost 6 bases and J lost 7 bases. Germline CDR1 SNHLY, CDR2 FYNNEI. CDR3 sequence reads: CASSLQGRGEKLFF. CDR3 coding DNA: TGTGCCAGCAGCTTACAGGGGCGGGGTGAAAAACTGTTTTTT.

In this sample, this clonotype turned up a few times. In DNA, the CDR3 is TGTGCCAGCAGAGGAGGACGGCAGTTCTTC. Translating it yields CASRGGRQFF. V is TRBV11-1 and J is TRBJ2-1; a possible D gene is TRBD2 (5 bases). V shed 6 bases and J shed 12 bases, with 9 bases lying between them. The germline V gene encodes CDR1 SGHAT and CDR2 FQDESV (reference sequence). This CDR3 region has 10 residues.

Many counts were recorded for this clonotype. This CDR3 is CASSLDRQYF. The CDR3 region has the DNA TGTGCCAGCAGCTTAGATCGGCAGTACTTC. This chain connects TRBV11-2 to TRBJ2-7, with D hard to call. Trimming shortened V by 0 bases and J by 9 bases, and 3 bases separated the two germline ends. The germline gives CDR1 SGHAT, CDR2 FQNNGV. The CDR3 sequence is 10 residues long.

The rearrangement links TRBV5-5 to TRBJ2-2, with D perhaps given as TRBD1 or TRBD2 (5 bases each). Deletions cut 6 bases from V and 7 bases from J, with 19 bases between. The CDR3 spans 15 residues. The germline CDR1 and CDR2 sequences are SGHKS and YYEKEE (reference sequence). The CDR3 loop reads CASNPNRGAGGELFF. The CDR3 region has the DNA TGTGCCAGCAACCCTAACCGAGGGGCCGGCGGGGAGCTGTTTTTT. Full variable domain (outside the CDR3, taken from reference TRBV5-5 and TRBJ2-2): DAGVTQSPTHLIKTRGQQVTLRCSPISGHKSVSWYQQVLGQGPQFIFQYYEKEERGRGNFPDRFSARQFPNYSSELNVNALLLGDSALYLCASNPNRGAGGELFFGEGSRLTVL.

The sample holds many counts of this clonotype. The V gene is TRBV12-3 or TRBV12-4, the J gene TRBJ1-2; D call uncertain. This CDR3 is 12 amino acids long. Trimming cost V 1 base and J 4 bases, with 4 bases left between them. CDR3 DNA sequence: TGTGCCAGCAGTTTAGGGCTCTATGGCTACACCTTC. This translates into CASSLGLYGYTF.

In its sample, this clonotype was seen a few times. This chain connects TRBV20-1 to TRBJ1-3; D perhaps matches TRBD1 (5 bases). The germline CDR1 and CDR2 sequences are DFQATT and SNEGSKA (reference sequence). Trimming pared 4 bases from V and 0 bases from J, leaving 13 bases between. The CDR3 is 15 amino acids. The CDR3 DNA is TGCAGTGCTACCTGGGACGCAGACTCTGGAAACACCATATATTTT. Protein sequence: CSATWDADSGNTIYF.

The chain uses TRBV11-2 and TRBJ2-5, with TRBD2 as a possible D gene (7 bases). The CDR3 is made up of 16 amino acids. Germline values: CDR1 SGHAT, CDR2 FQNNGV. Trimming removed 1 base at V and 2 bases at J, with 14 bases between. The CDR3 here is CASSLVRGAVQETQYF. Here the CDR3 DNA reads TGTGCCAGCAGCTTAGTTCGGGGGGCCGTACAAGAGACCCAGTACTTC.

This clonotype was counted between two and nine times. V gene TRBV18 combines with J gene TRBJ2-1, with TRBD2 matching 12 bases. This CDR3 is 16 amino acids long. Germline V CDR1 and CDR2: KGHSH, LQKENI. The V and J ends lost 6 bases and 4 bases, in that order; junction bases with no gene match: 7. DNA of the CDR3: TGTGCCAGCTCGCCGACTAGCGGGGGTGCATACAATGAGCAGTTCTTC. It yields the protein CASSPTSGGAYNEQFF.

Comment on this clonotype: A single base separates this from a much larger clone, so it may be a read error. The chain recombines TRBV6-5 with TRBJ2-7; 7 positions agree with TRBD2. Near its end, the DNA agrees better with TRBJ2-1, so the J call may be wrong. The CDR3 loop spans 15 amino acids. Germline V gene lookup returns CDR1 MNHEY and CDR2 SVGAGI. The CDR3 reads CASTYLPGTIYEQFF. The CDR3 DNA sequence: TGTGCCAGCACTTACTTACCCGGGACTATTTACGAGCAGTTCTTC.

This clonotype showed up many times. The chain couples TRBV12-3 or TRBV12-4 to TRBJ1-1; the D gene is possibly TRBD1 (5 bases). V lost 6 bases and J 1 base, leaving 18 bases between the germline ends. The CDR3 consists of 16 residues. In DNA form, the CDR3 reads TGTGCCAGCAGCACTTACTCCGAGGGGCCGAACACTGAAGCTTTCTTT. Translating it yields CASSTYSEGPNTEAFF.

As concerns this clonotype: The germline gene is not matched at one end of the junction; a read error may be the cause. This sequence joins TRBV7-9 and TRBJ2-3; 7 bases agree with TRBD2. CDR1 and CDR2 (germline): SEHNR, FQNEAQ (reference sequence). The CDR3 contains 14 residues. The DNA of the CDR3 is TGTGCCGGCAGCTTCGCGGGGGTCGCAGATACGCAGTATTTT. Protein: CAGSFAGVADTQYF.

In this sample, this clonotype turned up many times. V usage is TRBV20-1 and J usage is TRBJ1-2; D unclear. Germline V gene sequence: CDR1 DFQATT, CDR2 SNEGSKA (reference sequence). The CDR3 consists of 14 residues. Trimming pared 0 bases from V and 6 bases from J, leaving 14 bases between. Here the CDR3 reads CSAREWVSTHGYTF. The DNA for the CDR3 is TGCAGTGCTAGAGAGTGGGTCAGCACCCATGGCTACACCTTC.

This clonotype has a count of ten or more. The rearrangement uses TRBV15 and TRBJ2-3, with 7 bases lining up with TRBD1. This CDR3 contains 15 residues. Germline V CDR1 and CDR2: LNHNV, YYDKDF (reference sequence). V lost 3 bases to trimming and J lost 4 bases; unmatched junction nucleotides: 7. DNA for the CDR3: TGTGCCACCAGCAGCGTAAGACAGGGAGCAGATACGCAGTATTTT. It is translated as CATSSVRQGADTQYF. Using reference TRBV15 and TRBJ2-3 for the parts outside the CDR3, the full variable domain is DAMVIQNPRYQVTQFGKPVTLSCSQTLNHNVMYWYQQKSSQAPKLLFHYYDKDFNNEADTPDNFQSRRPNTSFCFLDIRSPGLGDTAMYLCATSSVRQGADTQYFGPGTRLTVL.

This clonotype has only a few counts. The chain employs TRBV19 and TRBJ2-2; TRBD1 aligns across 7 bases. With 5 bases clipped from V and 4 bases from J, the junction kept 4 bases outside the gene matches. This CDR3 region has 14 residues. CDR1 and CDR2 from the germline V gene are LNHDA and SQIVND (reference sequence). The CDR3 DNA reads TGTGCCAGTAGTCCGCGACAGGGCACCGGGGAGCTGTTTTTT. This sequence encodes CASSPRQGTGELFF.

This clonotype came up many times. The genes are TRBV20-1 and TRBJ1-2; D gene unclear. Trimming shortened V by 4 bases and J by 4 bases, and 13 bases separated the two germline ends. Germline V CDR1 and CDR2: DFQATT, SNEGSKA (reference sequence). This CDR3 has 13 amino acids. CDR3 loop: CSATEQAIYGYTF. CDR3 in DNA: TGCAGTGCTACGGAGCAGGCGATCTATGGCTACACCTTC.

Ten or more counts support this clonotype. This chain connects TRBV2 to TRBJ2-2; D is unresolved. The CDR3 covers 14 residues. Looked up from germline, CDR1 is SNHLY and CDR2 is FYNNEI. V lost 3 bases and J lost 2, with 7 bases in between. CDR3 in DNA: TGTGCCAGCAGTGAGACGTTAAACACCGGGGAGCTGTTTTTT. Its protein product is CASSETLNTGELFF.

The J gene is TRBJ2-7, the V gene TRBV20-1; 8 bases are shared with TRBD1. V lost 0 bases, J lost 3 bases, and 10 bases stayed unmatched. Germline CDR1 reads DFQATT; CDR2 reads SNEGSKA (reference sequence). This CDR3 spans 16 amino acids. The CDR3 DNA reads as TGCAGTGCTAGAGATCAGGGGGCAGGCTTCGGCTACGAGCAGTACTTC. Amino acids: CSARDQGAGFGYEQYF.

This clonotype has only a few counts. The V gene is TRBV3-1, the J gene TRBJ1-2; perhaps TRBD1 as D (5 bases). The CDR3 covers 13 residues. V was trimmed by 2 bases and J by 3 bases, leaving 7 bases between them. The germline V gene encodes CDR1 LGHDT and CDR2 YNNKEL (reference sequence). The CDR3: CASSQLGDYGYTF. The CDR3, as DNA: TGTGCCAGCAGCCAACTGGGGGACTATGGCTACACCTTC.

In this sample, this clonotype turned up many times. The rearrangement uses TRBV6-2 or TRBV6-3 and TRBJ2-5; 9 nucleotides match TRBD1. From germline, CDR1 is MNHEY and CDR2 SVGEGT. Germline trimming cut 4 bases from V and 7 bases from J; bases unmatched to any gene: 7. This CDR3 has 14 residues. This chain's CDR3 is CASSWGQGLGTQYF. The CDR3 DNA is TGTGCCAGCAGTTGGGGACAGGGCCTAGGGACCCAGTACTTC.